The 3 T cell receptor beta chains in this list originate from one sample, sequenced in a study of CXCR3-negative and CXCR3-positive naive CD8 T cells. The libraries of TRB cDNA were constructed through 5' RACE using UMI labels. No DNA is given; TCRdb re-called the 5' RACE reads and lists each CDR3 protein once. The sample includes under 75,000 distinct CDR3 sequences. The sample was naive CXCR3- CD8+ T cells from blood. Regarding subset: CD45RO-CCR7+CD27+CD95- naive CD8+ T cells lacking CXCR3 (TNR3-). These receptors were obtained from a human donor in good health. Some clones in this sample may be carry-over from other donors' samples.

The chain couples TRBV3-1 to TRBJ1-1; there is no DNA to check the TCRdb D call of TRBD1. Germline V gene data show CDR1 as LGHDT and CDR2 as YNNKEL (reference sequence). The CDR3 sequence is 17 residues long. CDR3: CASSPHRDRGLNTEAFF. Supplemented by reference TRBV3-1 and TRBJ1-1, the full variable domain reads DTAVSQTPKYLVTQMGNDKSIKCEQNLGHDTMYWYKQDSKKFLKIMFSYNNKELIINETVPNRFSPKSPDKAHLNLHINSLELGDSAVYFCASSPHRDRGLNTEAFFGQGTRLTVV.

This chain uses TRBV29-1 with TRBJ2-7. Germline CDR1 reads SQVTM; CDR2 reads ANQGSEA. The CDR3 is 15 residues long. CDR3 region: CSVEDLGGSSYEQYF.

The chain combines TRBV6-5 with TRBJ2-6; absent DNA, TCRdb's TRBD1 call cannot be checked. The germline V gene encodes CDR1 MNHEY and CDR2 SVGAGI. The CDR3 totals 16 residues. CDR3 sequence reads: CASSSTGVSGANVLTF.